This paragraph covers one T cell receptor beta chain sequence. The sample comes from a study of blood T cell repertoires in COVID-19. Trimming shortened V by 3 bases and J by 4 bases, and 9 bases separated the two germline ends. CDR1 is MNHNS and CDR2 is SASEGT in the germline V gene. The CDR3 consists of 13 residues. As handled by the study authors: Amplification of reference gene primers provided the estimated nucleated cell counts. TCRdb's copy holds only in-frame clones and misses some; the assay was immunoSEQ multiplex PCR. V, J and clone size were drawn from that table, and D and trimming were deduced from the DNA. This sample has a few hundred thousand clones, with approximately 80% found just once.

The TCR comes from a woman of 80 years or more with COVID-19, enrolled during active disease. J is TRBJ1-2 and V is TRBV6-1; no firm D call. Sequenced material: peripheral blood. The CDR3 here is CASSDSVVYGYTF. The CDR3, as DNA: TGTGCCAGCAGTGACAGCGTCGTCTATGGCTACACCTTC.